This entry features one T cell receptor (beta chain) sequence. The data derive from a study of T cell changes during pregnancy in multiple sclerosis. Measured with immunoSEQ multiplex PCR; TCRdb has only the in-frame clones, and not every one. The table shows roughly 64,000 clones, with around nine tenths occurring only once. This CDR3 has 17 amino acids. J was trimmed by 2 bases and V by 0 bases; bases with no gene match: 10. This TCR was sampled from a female donor with multiple sclerosis, enrolled in a pregnancy study. The material was peripheral blood, obtained in the second trimester of pregnancy. The V and J genes are TRBV23-1 and TRBJ2-7; 7 bases are shared with TRBD1. TRBV23-1 belongs to the ORF category, with a function that is uncertain. In nucleotides, the CDR3 is TGCGCCAGCAGTCAATCGGTCCAGGGGGTACTTACCTACGAGCAGTACTTC. The encoded protein is CASSQSVQGVLTYEQYF.